One sample yielded the 19 T cell receptor beta chains listed below, sequenced in a study of siplizumab effects on memory and regulatory T cells. Profiled with immunoSEQ multiplex PCR; TCRdb holds only in-frame clones, not every one. The profile shows over 45,000 clones, 95% to 98% of them singletons. The sample taken for sequencing was naive CD8+ T cells sorted from blood. The receptors shown here come from a human donor in good health.

The J gene is TRBJ2-3, the V gene TRBV27; no reliable D call. This CDR3 comprises 11 residues. V was trimmed by 2 bases and J by 5 bases, leaving 2 bases between them. The germline V gene has CDR1 MNHEY and CDR2 SMNVEV (reference sequence). CDR3 coding DNA: TGTGCCAGCAGTTTAGGAGATACGCAGTATTTT. Its translation: CASSLGDTQYF.

This clone appeared once. The junction departs from the called germline gene at one end, perhaps through a read error. Other DNA sequences within the sample encode an identical CDR3. The chain has TRBV4-3 and TRBJ2-3; 13 nucleotides line up with TRBD2. CDR3 length: 17 residues. CDR1 and CDR2 (germline): LGHNA, YSLEER. The CDR3 sequence: CASSQGLAGPSTDTQYF. CDR3 sequence (DNA): TGCGCCAGCAGCCAGGGACTAGCGGGACCTAGCACAGATACACAGTATTTT.

The chain has TRBV5-1 and TRBJ1-1; the D is unclear. Germline loops: CDR1 SGHRS, CDR2 YFSETQ. Trimming took 1 base from V and 3 from J, leaving 7 bases between them. This CDR3 contains 13 residues. The CDR3 DNA sequence: TGCGCCAGCAGCTTGAACGGGTACACTGAAGCTTTCTTT. Translation gives CASSLNGYTEAFF. The variable domain in full, with the rest retrieved from reference TRBV5-1 and TRBJ1-1, is KAGVTQTPRYLIKTRGQQVTLSCSPISGHRSVSWYQQTPGQGLQFLFEYFSETQRNKGNFPGRFSGRQFSNSRSEMNVSTLELGDSALYLCASSLNGYTEAFFGQGTRLTVV.

In this sample, this clone turned up a few times. This same CDR3 is encoded by further DNA sequences in the sample. The chain recombines TRBV14 with TRBJ1-1; no definite D call. V was shortened by 4 bases and J by 0 bases, with 6 bases between the two germline ends. The CDR3 spans 13 residues. CDR1 is SGHDN, CDR2 FVKESK, per germline. The CDR3 loop reads CASSPVMNTEAFF. CDR3 DNA: TGTGCCAGCAGCCCAGTCATGAACACTGAAGCTTTCTTT.

The chain combines TRBV25-1 with TRBJ1-4; D is perhaps TRBD1 (5 bases). The germline gives CDR1 MGHDK, CDR2 SYGVNS. V lost 1 base, J lost 6 bases, and 12 bases lay in between. The length of the CDR3 is 15 residues. The CDR3 coding sequence is TGTGCCAGCAGTGAATGGGAGGGGAGGGATGAAAAACTGTTTTTT. Translated, it gives CASSEWEGRDEKLFF. Filled out from reference TRBV25-1 and TRBJ1-4, the complete variable domain reads EADIYQTPRYLVIGTGKKITLECSQTMGHDKMYWYQQDPGMELHLIHYSYGVNSTEKGDLSSESTVSRIRTEHFPLTLESARPSHTSQYLCASSEWEGRDEKLFFGSGTQLSVL.

The CDR3 DNA is TGTGCCAGCAGCTTGACCCCCCCTCTTAAGTTCTTC. This sequence encodes CASSLTPPLKFF. The chain recombines TRBV11-2 with TRBJ2-1; no reliable D call. V dropped 3 bases and J dropped 14 bases, with 14 bases sitting between them. The CDR3 has 12 amino acids. Germline loops: CDR1 SGHAT, CDR2 FQNNGV.

The gene calls are TRBV7-3 and TRBJ2-3; 11 bases align to TRBD2. V dropped 4 bases and J dropped 3; count of bases not matched to a gene: 6. Germline-derived CDR1 and CDR2 are SGHTA and FQGTGA. The CDR3 consists of 16 residues. CDR3 nucleotide sequence: TGTGCCAGCAGCTCCCGACTAGCGGGGTGGACAGATACGCAGTATTTT. This encodes CASSSRLAGWTDTQYF.

This clone was counted a single time. The chain links TRBV4-1 to TRBJ2-1; D remains unclear. Germline V gene sequence: CDR1 MGHRA, CDR2 YSYEKL. This CDR3 is 12 amino acids long. V lost 1 base and J 10 bases, leaving 8 bases between the germline ends. DNA of the CDR3: TGCGCCAGCAGCCAAGGCCGTGGGGAGCAGTTCTTC. Its protein product is CASSQGRGEQFF.

The V call is TRBV7-9, the J call TRBJ2-7; D is possibly TRBD1 (5 bases). V was pared by 10 bases and J by 0 bases, with 10 bases between. From germline, CDR1 is SEHNR and CDR2 FQNEAQ (reference sequence). The CDR3 length is 12 residues. The CDR3: CATQGDSYEQYF. The CDR3 DNA reads as TGTGCCACCCAAGGGGACTCCTACGAGCAGTACTTC.

The chain uses TRBV19 and TRBJ2-1; TRBD2 might be the D (5 bases). Trimming cost V 3 bases and J 5 bases, with 14 bases left between them. This CDR3 is 15 amino acids long. Germline V gene data show CDR1 as LNHDA and CDR2 as SQIVND (reference sequence). CDR3 in amino acids: CASSILGGLDNEQFF. CDR3 coding DNA: TGTGCCAGTAGTATTCTTGGCGGACTTGACAATGAGCAGTTCTTC.

This sequence joins TRBV27 and TRBJ2-7; 11 bases are shared with TRBD2. Germline CDR1 reads MNHEY; CDR2 reads SMNVEV (reference sequence). The CDR3 covers 23 residues. V shed 5 bases and J 5 bases; nucleotides not matched to a gene: 32. The CDR3 nucleotides are TGTGCCAGCAGTCCCACCGAATTTCCTCCGACAGGGGTAACTAGCGGGAGTGTTCACGAGCAGTACTTC. Protein product: CASSPTEFPPTGVTSGSVHEQYF.

This chain links TRBV6-1 with TRBJ1-1; tentative D call: TRBD1 (6 bases). V shed 3 bases and J shed 4 bases, with 9 bases lying between them. The CDR3 runs to 13 residues. CDR1 and CDR2 (germline): MNHNS, SASEGT. In DNA, the CDR3 is TGTGCCAGCAGTGATATCAGGGGCACTGAAGCTTTCTTT. Its protein product is CASSDIRGTEAFF.

V usage is TRBV4-1 and J usage is TRBJ2-7; no clear D gene. This CDR3 spans 15 amino acids. In germline, CDR1 is MGHRA, CDR2 YSYEKL. V shed 0 bases and J shed 3 bases, with 12 bases lying between them. The CDR3 region is CASSQERLHRYEQYF. The DNA of the CDR3 is TGCGCCAGCAGCCAAGAAAGGCTACACCGCTACGAGCAGTACTTC.

The chain has TRBV9 and TRBJ1-1; TRBD1 aligns across 10 bases. The CDR3 contains 13 residues. The J segment lost 7 bases and the V segment lost 3 bases, leaving 3 bases of the junction unmatched. The V gene's germline CDR1 is SGDLS and CDR2 YYNGEE. CDR3 amino acids: CASSGQGASEAFF. CDR3 in DNA: TGTGCCAGCAGCGGACAGGGGGCAAGTGAAGCTTTCTTT.

The sample holds one count of this clone. The chain links TRBV5-8 to TRBJ1-1; 7 bases agree with TRBD1. The CDR3 totals 14 residues. V lost 3 bases and J lost 10; bases outside the gene matches: 12. CDR1 SGHTS and CDR2 YDEGEE come from the germline V gene. The CDR3 loop reads CASSSIKGALGAFF. In DNA form, the CDR3 reads TGTGCCAGCAGCTCTATCAAGGGGGCTTTGGGAGCTTTCTTT.

The CDR3 reads CAISGQGGDTQYF. The CDR3 nucleotides are TGTGCCATATCCGGACAGGGGGGAGATACGCAGTATTTT. The J gene is TRBJ2-3, the V gene TRBV27, with 10 bases lining up with TRBD1. V trimming: 10 bases; J trimming: 5 bases; junction bases outside the gene matches: 6. CDR3 length equals 13 residues. Germline-derived CDR1 and CDR2 are MNHEY and SMNVEV (reference sequence).

CDR3 in amino acids: CASSEDGAGLGDTQYF. In nucleotides, the CDR3 is TGTGCCAGCAGTGAAGATGGGGCAGGGCTTGGAGATACGCAGTATTTT. The rearrangement joins TRBV2 to TRBJ2-3; TRBD1 might be the D (5 bases). The V end lost 1 base, the J end lost 5 bases, and 16 bases lay between the germline ends. The germline CDR1 and CDR2 sequences are SNHLY and FYNNEI. The CDR3 is made up of 16 amino acids.

The chain is built from TRBV7-9 and TRBJ1-5, with 8 bases fitting TRBD1. Looked up from germline, CDR1 is SEHNR and CDR2 is FQNEAQ (reference sequence). CDR3 size: 15 residues. V trimming: 4 bases; J trimming: 1 base; junction bases outside the gene matches: 3. The CDR3 protein is CASSSDRESNQPQHF. CDR3 nucleotide sequence: TGTGCCAGCAGCTCGGACAGGGAAAGCAATCAGCCCCAGCATTTT.

The chain uses TRBV6-4 and TRBJ2-1; 10 nucleotides align to TRBD2. The V gene end was trimmed by 6 bases and the J gene end by 7 bases; junction bases not matched to a gene: 12. The CDR3 totals 16 residues. From germline, CDR1 is MRHNA and CDR2 SNTAGT. The CDR3 loop is CASSKRTSGGGNEQFF. The CDR3 DNA follows: TGTGCCAGCAGCAAAAGGACTAGCGGAGGGGGGAATGAGCAGTTCTTC.